The rows below give T cell receptor beta chains drawn from one sample of a study of T cell responses to AZD1222 COVID-19 vaccine. Profiling relied on immunoSEQ multiplex PCR, and the TCRdb table lists in-frame clones only, not all of them. The sample has roughly 150,000 clones; around 90% are singletons. The starting material was peripheral blood, obtained on day 0 of AZD1222 vaccination. The receptors shown here come from an adult in good health. The CDR3 runs from the conserved cysteine through the conserved F or W. Each record gives: J gene, V gene, CDR3 length, D gene, clone size, CDR3 DNA, CDR3 protein. A D gene is named only where the DNA matches it firmly. Where a row states a size, it is once, few, many or the class of an expanded clone; other rows omit it.

TRBJ2-7,TRBV18,14,TRBD1,-,TGTGCCAGCTCACCAGGGACAGGGGGCCACGAGCAGTACTTC,CASSPGTGGHEQYF
TRBJ1-1,TRBV6-5,14,TRBD1,-,TGTGCCAGCAGTTTTACAGGGGGGACCGCTGAAGCTTTCTTT,CASSFTGGTAEAFF
TRBJ1-2,TRBV6-5,13,-,-,TGTGCCAGCAGGCCACCTTATAACTATGGCTACACCTTC,CASRPPYNYGYTF
TRBJ1-2,TRBV10-3,13,-,-,TGTGCCATCAGTGATGGAGATCTTTATGGCTACACCTTC,CAISDGDLYGYTF
TRBJ1-2,TRBV4-1,17,TRBD1,once,TGCGCCAGCAGCCCGGGGGGACAGGGGCCTGTGGGCTATGGCTACACCTTC,CASSPGGQGPVGYGYTF
TRBJ2-2,TRBV7-6,15,TRBD2,-,TGTGCCAGCAGCCCTCGGGGAGGGCAGTCCGGGGAGCTGTTTTTT,CASSPRGGQSGELFF
TRBJ1-1,TRBV10-3,15,-,-,TGTGCCATCAGTGGTTTAGGCAGCCTGAACACTGAAGCTTTCTTT,CAISGLGSLNTEAFF
TRBJ2-1,TRBV18,17,TRBD2,-,TGTGCCAGCTCACCTAATCCGGGACTAGCGGGAGGTTTTGAGCAGTTCTTC,CASSPNPGLAGGFEQFF
TRBJ1-2,TRBV9,14,-,-,TGTGCCAGCAGCCTATCGGACAGTAACTATGGCTACACCTTC,CASSLSDSNYGYTF
TRBJ2-3,TRBV11-2,19,TRBD2,-,TGTGCCAGCAGCAAGGGACTAGCGGGGGATCTCATGAGCACAGATACGCAGTATTTT,CASSKGLAGDLMSTDTQYF
TRBJ1-2,TRBV28,14,-,-,TGTGCCAGCAGTTTCAGTGGGGGAAACTATGGCTACACCTTC,CASSFSGGNYGYTF
TRBJ2-7,TRBV4-2,14,-,-,TGTGCCAGCAGCCAAGTAATCACCTCCTACGAGCAGTACTTC,CASSQVITSYEQYF
TRBJ2-5,TRBV6-5,13,TRBD2,-,TGTGCCAGCAGCCGGACTAGACAAGAGACCCAGTACTTC,CASSRTRQETQYF
TRBJ2-7,TRBV6-6,15,-,-,TGTGCCAGCAGTTACGGGCGGACAGTTTCCTACGAGCAGTACTTC,CASSYGRTVSYEQYF
TRBJ1-3,TRBV20-1,11,-,-,TGCAGTGCTGCCCCGTTGGACACCATATATTTT,CSAAPLDTIYF
TRBJ2-7,TRBV6-5,15,-,-,TGTGCCAGCACTCCCGAGGGGACAAACTCCTACGAGCAGTACTTC,CASTPEGTNSYEQYF
TRBJ2-2,TRBV27,16,-,-,TGTGCCAGCAGTCCGGGGAGGGGGATTCGTTCCGGGGAGCTGTTTTTT,CASSPGRGIRSGELFF
TRBJ1-3,TRBV18,15,-,-,TGTGCCAGCTCACCCGGGATGGTCTCTGGAAACACCATATATTTT,CASSPGMVSGNTIYF
TRBJ1-2,TRBV6-2/TRBV6-3,11,-,-,TGTGCCAGCAGCCAATTGTATGGCTACACCTTC,CASSQLYGYTF
TRBJ1-5,TRBV6-5,14,TRBD1,-,TGTGCCAGCAGTAACAGGGGGTCAGGCCAGCCCCAGCATTTT,CASSNRGSGQPQHF
TRBJ1-2,TRBV28,12,-,-,TGTGCCAGCAGTCAAGCCAACTATGGCTACACCTTC,CASSQANYGYTF
TRBJ1-1,TRBV5-4,16,TRBD1,-,TGTGCCAGCAGCCGAGAGACCGGGACAGCGAACACTGAAGCTTTCTTT,CASSRETGTANTEAFF
TRBJ1-1,TRBV7-9,15,TRBD1,-,TGTGCCACCCCGGGACAGGGACCCCTGAACACTGAAGCTTTCTTT,CATPGQGPLNTEAFF
TRBJ2-7,TRBV6-2/TRBV6-3,15,-,-,TGTGCCAGCAGTTACTCGATAATAGGGGGGCTCGAGCAGTACTTC,CASSYSIIGGLEQYF
TRBJ1-1,TRBV19,12,-,-,TGTGCCAGTAGTATGGGGGAGACTGAAGCTTTCTTT,CASSMGETEAFF
TRBJ1-2,TRBV7-9,15,-,-,TGTGCCAGCAGCCGGGGACCCGGGGGCTCCTATGGCTACACCTTC,CASSRGPGGSYGYTF
TRBJ1-2,TRBV5-6,15,TRBD1,-,TGTGCCAGCAGCACCAGACAGGGCATGGGCTATGGCTACACCTTC,CASSTRQGMGYGYTF
TRBJ1-6,TRBV5-1,14,TRBD1,-,TGCGCCAGCAGCGCGGGACAGTTCGGTTCACCCCTCCACTTT,CASSAGQFGSPLHF
TRBJ2-7,TRBV20-1,12,-,-,TGCAGTGCTAGTGACTACTCCTACGAGCAGTACTTC,CSASDYSYEQYF
TRBJ2-1,TRBV7-2,19,-,-,TGTGCCAGCAGTCCTACTTCGGGGGCTTCACTCAAGTCCTACAATGAGCAGTTCTTC,CASSPTSGASLKSYNEQFF
TRBJ1-1,TRBV27,14,-,-,TGTGCCAGCAGGATCCGTGGGGGCAACACTGAAGCTTTCTTT,CASRIRGGNTEAFF
TRBJ2-7,TRBV27,16,TRBD2,-,TGTGCCACCAGACAGAAGAGGACTAGCGAGTCAAACGAGCAGTACTTC,CATRQKRTSESNEQYF
TRBJ2-1,TRBV29-1,17,-,-,TGCAGCGTTGTTACTGGCAGCCCCGGCCACTTTTACAATGAGCAGTTCTTC,CSVVTGSPGHFYNEQFF
TRBJ2-3,TRBV7-2,14,-,-,TGTGCCAGCAGCTTAACAGGGAATACAGATACGCAGTATTTT,CASSLTGNTDTQYF
TRBJ1-5,TRBV5-6,14,TRBD1,-,TGTGCCAGCAGCCGGGACAGGGTCGGTCAGCCCCAGCATTTT,CASSRDRVGQPQHF
TRBJ1-1,TRBV12-5,13,-,-,TGTGCTAGTGGACTCTATGGTGGCACTGAAGCTTTCTTT,CASGLYGGTEAFF
TRBJ1-5,TRBV30,13,-,-,TGTGCCTGGAGTTCAGGGGGCAATCAGCCCCAGCATTTT,CAWSSGGNQPQHF
TRBJ2-5,TRBV5-1,14,-,once,TGCGCCAGCAGCTTGGCCACCGATCAAGAGACCCAGTACTTC,CASSLATDQETQYF
TRBJ2-3,TRBV7-9,17,TRBD2,-,TGTGCCAGCAGCTTACGTTTAGCGGGGCATTCTACAGATACGCAGTATTTT,CASSLRLAGHSTDTQYF